This T cell receptor (beta chain) originates from a study of sequential checkpoint blockade in melanoma. Germline V gives CDR1 SGHDN, CDR2 FVKESK. Trimming took 1 base from V and 14 from J, leaving 12 bases between them. This CDR3 is 13 amino acids long. The treatment here: randomized to nivolumab then ipilimumab (arm A) or the reverse (arm B). This clone has a handful of counts. Profiling relied on immunoSEQ multiplex PCR, and the TCRdb table lists in-frame clones only, not all of them. The repertoire includes about 19,000 clones, 26% of them detected once, and more than 5.5% sits in the top ten. This TCR was recovered from a human donor with melanoma. The J gene is TRBJ1-6, the V gene TRBV14, with D uncertain. The specimen was tumor tissue (inferred from file names), collected from a patient given nivolumab and ipilimumab in sequence. CDR3 sequence: CASSQGLGYSLHF. In DNA form, the CDR3 reads TGTGCCAGCAGCCAAGGTTTGGGGTACTCCCTCCACTTT.